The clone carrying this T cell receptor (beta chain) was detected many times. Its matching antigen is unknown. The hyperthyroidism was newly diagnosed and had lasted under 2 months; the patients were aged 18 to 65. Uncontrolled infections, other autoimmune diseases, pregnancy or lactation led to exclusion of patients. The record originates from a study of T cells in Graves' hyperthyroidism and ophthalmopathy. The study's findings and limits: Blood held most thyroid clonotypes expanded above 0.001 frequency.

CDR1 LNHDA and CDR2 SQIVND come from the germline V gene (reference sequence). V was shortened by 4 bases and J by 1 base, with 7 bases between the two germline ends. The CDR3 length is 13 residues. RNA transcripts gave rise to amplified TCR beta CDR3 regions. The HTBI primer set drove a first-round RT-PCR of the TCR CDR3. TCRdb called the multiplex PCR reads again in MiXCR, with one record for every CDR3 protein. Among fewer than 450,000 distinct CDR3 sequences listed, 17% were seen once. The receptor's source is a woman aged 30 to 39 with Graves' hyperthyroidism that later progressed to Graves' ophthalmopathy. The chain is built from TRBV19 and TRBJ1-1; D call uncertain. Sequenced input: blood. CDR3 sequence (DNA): TGTGCCAGTAGTAGATTGGAGAACACTGAAGCTTTCTTT. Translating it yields CASSRLENTEAFF.